The source of this TCR beta chain is a study of PD-1 blockade in classical Hodgkin lymphoma. The overall study: Each patient was given nivolumab 3 mg/kg through a vein every 2 weeks. Study findings and constraints: The repertoire differences lack a defined cause, possibly disease activity or prior therapy. The diversity seen at baseline in complete responders resembled that of newly diagnosed patients. TCR diversity rose significantly by C4D1 in CD4+ but not CD8+ cells.

The sample's time point: cycle 4 day 1 (C4D1), after five to seven weeks of nivolumab. Following autologous stem cell transplantation, relapse occurred in every patient, and exposure to brentuximab vedotin varied. TCRdb's table, derived via immunoSEQ multiplex PCR, lists solely in-frame clones and lacks some. The table records 3,500 to 4,000 clones, approximately 70% of them present only once. Regarding this clone: Its antigen is as yet unknown.

Germline assignment: CDR1 SGHRS and CDR2 YFSETQ. The CDR3 length is 16 residues. The V and J ends lost 9 bases and 2 bases, in that order; junction bases with no gene match: 17. The rearrangement joins TRBV5-1 to TRBJ2-7, with 7 bases fitting TRBD1. The source material was peripheral blood mononuclear cells (PBMCs), sampled before the fourth cycle of nivolumab. This TCR was sampled from a human donor with classical Hodgkin lymphoma. The CDR3 DNA sequence: TGCGCCACCAATCCTCTCCCGGGACAGTTCCCCTACGAGCAGTACTTC. This gives the protein CATNPLPGQFPYEQYF.